One and the same sample provided the 21 T cell receptor beta chains below, sequenced in a study of T cell changes during pregnancy in multiple sclerosis. The method was immunoSEQ multiplex PCR; TCRdb's version includes in-frame clones alone and lacks a portion of them. The sample lists around 67,000 clones, under 90% seen once, with 8% to 10% in the top ten. The material was peripheral blood, obtained after pregnancy. The source is a female donor in good health, enrolled as a control in a pregnancy study.

Here the CDR3 reads CASSLVGGGYVAQYF. CDR3 coding DNA: TGTGCCAGCAGCTTAGTCGGCGGGGGGTACGTTGCGCAGTATTTT. V gene TRBV13 combines with J gene TRBJ2-3; TRBD2 agrees at 8 bases. The junction had 10 bases not matched to a gene; V was cut back by 1 base and J by 10 bases. The CDR3 covers 15 residues. Per germline, CDR1 PRHDT and CDR2 FYEKMQ (reference sequence).

The chain couples TRBV6-5 to TRBJ2-7; weak D call: TRBD1 (6 bases). The germline V and J ends were trimmed by 5 bases and 7 bases, with 9 bases remaining between them. The CDR3 is 11 amino acids. Germline CDR1 is MNHEY and CDR2 is SVGAGI. The CDR3 coding sequence is TGTGCCAGCAGTAACAGGGTTGAGCAGTACTTC. This encodes CASSNRVEQYF.

V usage is TRBV19 and J usage is TRBJ2-7; weak D call: TRBD2 (5 bases). V lost 6 bases and J 0 bases, leaving 12 bases between the germline ends. Germline assignment: CDR1 LNHDA and CDR2 SQIVND (reference sequence). The CDR3 runs 14 residues. CDR3 amino acids: CASRFSADSYEQYF. The CDR3 region has the DNA TGTGCCAGTAGGTTCTCAGCGGACTCCTACGAGCAGTACTTC.

The chain couples TRBV28 to TRBJ1-2; D gene uncertain. CDR3 length: 15 amino acids. Germline CDR1 MDHEN, CDR2 SYDVKM. V was pared by 2 bases and J by 6 bases, with 16 bases between. The CDR3 nucleotides read TGTGCCAGCAGTTTAGTCGCGGGGAGAAAGGATGGCTACACCTTC. It codes for CASSLVAGRKDGYTF.

The J gene is TRBJ2-7, the V gene TRBV5-8, with a possible D match to TRBD1 (5 bases). The CDR3 is 16 amino acids. Germline V gene lookup returns CDR1 SGHTS and CDR2 YDEGEE. The ends were cut back, 4 bases at V and 2 bases at J, with 19 bases in the middle. CDR3 sequence reads: CASSRESGNLAYEQYF. CDR3 nucleotide sequence: TGTGCCAGCAGCAGAGAGTCAGGGAATCTCGCCTACGAGCAGTACTTC.

The chain employs TRBV2 and TRBJ1-1; possible D gene TRBD1, 6 bases. CDR3 length: 15 amino acids. Germline CDR1 is SNHLY and CDR2 is FYNNEI. V was pared by 4 bases and J by 0 bases, with 12 bases between. CDR3 region: CASSGGGGMNTEAFF. CDR3 DNA sequence: TGTGCCAGCAGTGGTGGGGGCGGTATGAACACTGAAGCTTTCTTT.

The chain joins TRBV6-6 to TRBJ1-1; perhaps TRBD1 as D (6 bases). Germline values: CDR1 MNHNY, CDR2 SVGAGI (reference sequence). CDR3 length: 14 amino acids. The V end lost 7 bases, the J end lost 1 base, and 13 bases lay between the germline ends. CDR3 DNA: TGTGCCAGCACTTCGGGACACCCGAACACTGAAGCTTTCTTT. Translation: CASTSGHPNTEAFF.

This chain links TRBV21-1 with TRBJ1-5; the table names TRBD1, a call not compared with the DNA. TRBV21-1 is shown as a pseudogene. This CDR3 is built from 15 residues. The CDR3 nucleotides read TGTGCCAGCAGGTCGGACAGGGTGAGCAATCAGCCCCAGCATTTT. Translated, it gives CASRSDRVSNQPQHF.

The V gene is TRBV7-6, the J gene TRBJ2-7, with D possibly TRBD1 on 5 matching bases. The CDR3 has 13 amino acids. CDR1 and CDR2 (germline): SGHVS, FNYEAQ. The V end was cut by 5 bases, the J end by 8 bases, with 16 bases between. The CDR3 coding sequence is TGTGCCAGCAGCGGACAAGACCTACGAAAGCAGTACTTC. This codes for CASSGQDLRKQYF.

The chain has TRBV19 and TRBJ2-2; TRBD2 agrees at 8 bases. Per the germline V gene, CDR1 is LNHDA and CDR2 is SQIVND (reference sequence). J was trimmed by 7 bases and V by 1 base; bases with no gene match: 2. CDR3 length: 14 amino acids. The CDR3 loop reads CASSIGLAGGELFF. CDR3 coding DNA: TGTGCCAGTAGTATAGGTCTAGCGGGCGGGGAGCTGTTTTTT.

This clone has only one observation. One end of the junction does not line up with germline, which may come from a read error. This chain uses TRBV5-1 with TRBJ1-2; D is unresolved. The germline gives CDR1 SGHRS, CDR2 YFSETQ. CDR3 size: 15 residues. The DNA of the CDR3 is TGCGCCAGCTCAACCGATGGCGGAACTCCCTATCGCTACACCTTC. Translated, it gives CASSTDGGTPYRYTF.

The chain combines TRBV12-2 with TRBJ1-5. TRBV12-2 is a recognized pseudogene. CDR3 length: 13 residues. The CDR3 sequence is CASLLTGNQPQHF. The CDR3 DNA reads TGTGCAAGTCTGCTCACGGGCAATCAGCCCCAGCATTTT.

The chain is built from TRBV27 and TRBJ2-3; 14 bases are shared with TRBD2. Trimming removed 5 bases from V and 4 bases from J; junction bases left unmatched: 11. The CDR3 extends over 18 amino acids. The V gene's germline CDR1 is MNHEY and CDR2 SMNVEV (reference sequence). As DNA, the CDR3 is TGTGCCAGCAGTCCAGGGACTAGCGGGGGACTTCGGGCAGATACGCAGTATTTT. Translating gives CASSPGTSGGLRADTQYF.

The J gene is TRBJ2-2, the V gene TRBV30, with D tentatively TRBD2 (6 bases). The CDR3 extends over 15 amino acids. CDR1 is GTSNPN and CDR2 is SVGIG in the germline V gene (reference sequence). Trimming shortened V by 0 bases and J by 3 bases, and 11 bases separated the two germline ends. The CDR3 sequence: CAWSVGERDTGELFF. The CDR3 nucleotides read TGTGCCTGGAGTGTGGGCGAGCGGGACACCGGGGAGCTGTTTTTT.

The chain uses TRBV11-2 and TRBJ1-2; D possibly corresponds to TRBD1 (5 bases). The germline V and J ends were trimmed by 10 bases and 1 base, with 13 bases remaining between them. The germline CDR1 and CDR2 sequences are SGHAT and FQNNGV. The CDR3 spans 13 residues. The CDR3 DNA reads as TGTGCCATCCCGGGACTGGGTAACTATGGCTACACCTTC. This sequence encodes CAIPGLGNYGYTF.

This chain joins TRBV7-8 and TRBJ1-2; 8 nucleotides align to TRBD1. CDR1 SGHVS and CDR2 FQNEAQ come from the germline V gene. Trimming cost V 5 bases and J 5 bases; bases outside gene matches: 4. This CDR3 has 13 amino acids. CDR3 DNA: TGTGCCAGCAGCGCCGACAGGGGTTATGGCTACACCTTC. Translation gives CASSADRGYGYTF.

V usage is TRBV7-6 and J usage is TRBJ2-7; no clear D. Germline CDR1 and CDR2: SGHVS and FNYEAQ. This CDR3 contains 13 residues. Trimming took off 0 bases at V and 0 bases at J, with 3 bases between the two ends. Here the CDR3 DNA reads TGTGCCAGCAGCTTAGCTAGCTCCTACGAGCAGTACTTC. Translated: CASSLASSYEQYF.

The chain combines TRBV30 with TRBJ1-2, with TRBD1 matching 9 bases. This CDR3 has 14 amino acids. Germline V CDR1 and CDR2: GTSNPN, SVGIG (reference sequence). With V trimmed by 4 bases and J by 8 bases, 11 bases remained unmatched. This CDR3 is CAWTVTGGMRGYTF. The CDR3 coding sequence is TGTGCCTGGACCGTGACAGGGGGGATGAGGGGCTACACCTTC. The full variable domain, rest sourced from reference TRBV30 and TRBJ1-2, is SQTIHQWPATLVQPVGSPLSLECTVEGTSNPNLYWYRQAAGRGLQLLFYSVGIGQISSEVPQNLSASRPQDRQFILSSKKLLLSDSGFYLCAWTVTGGMRGYTFGSGTRLTVV.

This chain uses TRBV29-1 with TRBJ2-3; 12 bases align to TRBD2. Germline V gene data show CDR1 as SQVTM and CDR2 as ANQGSEA. The CDR3 is made up of 14 amino acids. Losses at the gene ends were 5 bases for V and 4 bases for J; bases not matched to a gene: 4. The CDR3 sequence is CSVRLAGAADTQYF. The CDR3 DNA reads TGCAGCGTTAGACTAGCGGGAGCGGCAGATACGCAGTATTTT.

The DNA of the CDR3 is TGTGCCAGCTCACCTTCCGGGGGGGACTCTGGCTACACCTTC. Translation: CASSPSGGDSGYTF. The chain has TRBV18 and TRBJ1-2; weak D call: TRBD1 (5 bases). Between the trimmed V and J ends, which lost 3 bases and 7 bases, there was a span of 15 bases. The CDR3 runs 14 residues. Germline CDR1 reads KGHSH; CDR2 reads LQKENI.

The DNA of the CDR3 is TGTGCCAGCAGCTTACATTCGGCGGGTAACTATGGCTACACCTTC. Translated, it gives CASSLHSAGNYGYTF. V usage is TRBV7-9 and J usage is TRBJ1-2; no clear D gene. This CDR3 region has 15 residues. CDR1 and CDR2 from the germline V gene are SEHNR and FQNEAQ (reference sequence). Between the trimmed V and J ends, which lost 2 bases and 1 base, there was a span of 11 bases.